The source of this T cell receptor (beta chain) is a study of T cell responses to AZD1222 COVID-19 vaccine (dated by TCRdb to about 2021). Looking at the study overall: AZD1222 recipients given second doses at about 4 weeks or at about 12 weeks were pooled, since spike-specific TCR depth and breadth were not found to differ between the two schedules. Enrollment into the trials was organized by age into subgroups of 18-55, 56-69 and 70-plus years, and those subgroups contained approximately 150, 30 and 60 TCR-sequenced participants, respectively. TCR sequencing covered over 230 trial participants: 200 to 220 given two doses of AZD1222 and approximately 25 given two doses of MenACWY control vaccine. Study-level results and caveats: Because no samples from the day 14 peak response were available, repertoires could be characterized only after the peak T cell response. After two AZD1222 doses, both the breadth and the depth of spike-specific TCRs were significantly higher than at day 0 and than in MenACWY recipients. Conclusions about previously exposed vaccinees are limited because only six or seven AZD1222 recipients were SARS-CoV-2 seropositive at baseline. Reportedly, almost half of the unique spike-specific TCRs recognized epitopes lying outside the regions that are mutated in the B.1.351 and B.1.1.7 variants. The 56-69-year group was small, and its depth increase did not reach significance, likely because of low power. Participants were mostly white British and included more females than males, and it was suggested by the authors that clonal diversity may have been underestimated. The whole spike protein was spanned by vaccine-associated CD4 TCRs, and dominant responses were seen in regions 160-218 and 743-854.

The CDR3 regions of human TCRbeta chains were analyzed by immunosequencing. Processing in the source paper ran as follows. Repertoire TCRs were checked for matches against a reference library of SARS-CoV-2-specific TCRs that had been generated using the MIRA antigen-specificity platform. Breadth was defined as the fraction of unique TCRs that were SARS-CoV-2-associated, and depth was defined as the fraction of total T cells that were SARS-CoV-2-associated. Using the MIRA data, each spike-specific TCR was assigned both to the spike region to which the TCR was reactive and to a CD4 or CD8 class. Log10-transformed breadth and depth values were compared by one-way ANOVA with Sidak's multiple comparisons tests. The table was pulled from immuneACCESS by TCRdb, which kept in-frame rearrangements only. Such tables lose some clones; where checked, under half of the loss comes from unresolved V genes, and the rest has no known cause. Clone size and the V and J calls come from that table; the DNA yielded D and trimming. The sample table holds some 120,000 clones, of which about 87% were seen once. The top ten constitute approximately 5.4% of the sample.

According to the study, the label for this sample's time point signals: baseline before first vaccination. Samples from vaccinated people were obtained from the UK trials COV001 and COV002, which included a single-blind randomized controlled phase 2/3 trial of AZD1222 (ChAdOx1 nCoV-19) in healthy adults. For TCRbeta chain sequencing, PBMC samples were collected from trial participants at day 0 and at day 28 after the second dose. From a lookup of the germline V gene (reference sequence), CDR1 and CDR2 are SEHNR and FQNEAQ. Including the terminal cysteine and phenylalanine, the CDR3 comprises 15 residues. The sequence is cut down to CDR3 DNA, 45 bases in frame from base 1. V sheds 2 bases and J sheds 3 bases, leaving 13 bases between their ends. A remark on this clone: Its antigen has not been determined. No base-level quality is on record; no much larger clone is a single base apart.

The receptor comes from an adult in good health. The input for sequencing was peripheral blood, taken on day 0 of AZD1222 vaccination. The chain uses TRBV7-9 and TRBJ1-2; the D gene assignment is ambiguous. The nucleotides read TGTGCCAGCAGCTTAATGGAGGAGGCGTACTATGGCTACACCTTC. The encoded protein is CASSLMEEAYYGYTF.